The clone carrying this T cell receptor beta chain was counted between two and nine times. Its cognate antigen is unknown. The data stem from a study of response to subunit inactivated influenza vaccine. The study, taken as a whole, reports: The authors suggested that few new T cells are recruited per seasonal influenza vaccination.

TCRdb re-analysed the RT-PCR reads in MiXCR, keeping a single row per CDR3 protein. This sample has approximately 500,000 distinct CDR3 sequences, with around 13% found just once. This CDR3 has 14 amino acids. In germline, CDR1 is LGHNA, CDR2 YNFKEQ. V dropped 2 bases and J dropped 0 bases, with 6 bases sitting between them. This sequence originates from a man aged 50 to 60 who received an inactivated influenza vaccine. Material: PBMCs from blood, obtained roughly 13 days after vaccination. The J gene is TRBJ2-3, the V gene TRBV4-2; no firm D call. The CDR3 DNA sequence: TGTGCCAGCAGCCAACTATCTAGCACAGATACGCAGTATTTT. This encodes CASSQLSSTDTQYF.